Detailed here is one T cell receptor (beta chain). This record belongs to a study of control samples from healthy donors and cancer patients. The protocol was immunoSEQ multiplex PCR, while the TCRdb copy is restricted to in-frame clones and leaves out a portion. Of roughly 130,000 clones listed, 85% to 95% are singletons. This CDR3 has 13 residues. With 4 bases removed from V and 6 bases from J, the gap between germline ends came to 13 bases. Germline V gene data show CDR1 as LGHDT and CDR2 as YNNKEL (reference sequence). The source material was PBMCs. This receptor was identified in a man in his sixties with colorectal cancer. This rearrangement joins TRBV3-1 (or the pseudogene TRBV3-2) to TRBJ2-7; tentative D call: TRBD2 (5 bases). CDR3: CASSLARVSEQYF. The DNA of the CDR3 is TGTGCCAGCAGCCTTGCGAGGGTGAGCGAGCAGTACTTC.